The 11 T cell receptor beta chains reported below all come from one sample, sequenced in a study of blood T cell repertoires in COVID-19 (dated by TCRdb to 2018 to 2020). Library construction relied on the immunoSEQ multiplex PCR assay. TCRdb stores this immuneACCESS table with in-frame sequences only. Part of the clones is absent; in the studies checked, under half of the shortfall reflects unresolved V genes, and no reason is known for the rest. Within this sample are around 270,000 clones, with more than 85% of them counted one time only. The ten largest clones add up to around 0.84% of the sample. The sequenced sample was peripheral blood. The source of these receptors is a man aged 25-45 years with acute or convalescent COVID-19.

The chain joins TRBV30 to TRBJ1-6; no definite D call. CDR3 size: 14 residues. V lost 5 bases and J lost 0, with 8 bases in between. Looked up from germline, CDR1 is GTSNPN and CDR2 is SVGIG (reference sequence). The CDR3 DNA is TGTGCCTGGGCTGTCAGCTCCTATAATTCACCCCTCCACTTT. Its protein is CAWAVSSYNSPLHF.

This chain links TRBV6-5 with TRBJ1-2, with TRBD1 identical over 8 bases. Germline values: CDR1 MNHEY, CDR2 SVGAGI. The junction had 13 bases not matched to a gene; V was cut back by 6 bases and J by 7 bases. This CDR3 has 15 residues. The CDR3 reads CASRDSGTGPFGYTF. In nucleotides, the CDR3 is TGTGCCAGCAGAGACTCCGGGACAGGACCCTTTGGCTACACCTTC.

The rearrangement uses TRBV6-2 or TRBV6-3 and TRBJ1-5; D is possibly TRBD1 (6 bases). Deletions cut 5 bases from V and 3 bases from J, with 11 bases between. This CDR3 is 14 amino acids long. Germline values: CDR1 MNHEY, CDR2 SVGEGT. Here the CDR3 reads CASSKGTSNQPQHF. The DNA of the CDR3 is TGTGCCAGCAGTAAAGGGACATCCAATCAGCCCCAGCATTTT.

The chain joins TRBV7-9 to TRBJ1-2; the D is unclear. V was clipped by 1 base and J by 4 bases, with 7 bases between them. This CDR3 spans 13 amino acids. Germline V lookup: CDR1 SEHNR, CDR2 FQNEAQ (reference sequence). This CDR3 reads CASSLGQFYGYTF. CDR3 DNA sequence: TGTGCCAGCAGCTTAGGGCAGTTCTATGGCTACACCTTC. The full variable domain, its missing parts supplied by reference TRBV7-9 and TRBJ1-2, is DTGVSQNPRHKITKRGQNVTFRCDPISEHNRLYWYRQTLGQGPEFLTYFQNEAQLEKSRLLSDRFSAERPKGSFSTLEIQRTEQGDSAMYLCASSLGQFYGYTFGSGTRLTVV.

Notes on this clone: This sample includes further DNA sequences coding for the same CDR3. The J gene is TRBJ2-7, the V gene TRBV18; D remains unclear. V was clipped by 3 bases and J by 1 base, with 4 bases between them. Germline CDR1 is KGHSH and CDR2 is LQKENI. The CDR3 covers 12 residues. The CDR3 DNA follows: TGTGCCAGCTCACCTTCTTCCTACGAGCAGTACTTC. Protein sequence: CASSPSSYEQYF.

This rearrangement joins TRBV29-1 to TRBJ2-4, with a tentative D call TRBD2 (5 bases). The CDR3 sequence is 15 residues long. The V gene lost 1 base and the J gene lost 1 base, with 11 bases spanning the gap. Germline V gives CDR1 SQVTM, CDR2 ANQGSEA. The CDR3: CSVEVVGGAKNIQYF. In nucleotides, the CDR3 is TGCAGCGTTGAAGTCGTAGGCGGGGCCAAAAACATTCAGTACTTC.

CDR3 bases: TGTGCCAGCACCACAGGGGTGGAGATCTATGGCTACACCTTC. Residues: CASTTGVEIYGYTF. V usage is TRBV9 and J usage is TRBJ1-2, with 7 bases matching TRBD1. CDR1 and CDR2 (germline): SGDLS, YYNGEE. The CDR3 contains 14 residues. V shed 6 bases, J shed 4 bases, and the junction held 9 bases outside the gene matches. Using reference TRBV9 and TRBJ1-2 for the parts outside the CDR3, the full variable domain is DSGVTQTPKHLITATGQRVTLRCSPRSGDLSVYWYQQSLDQGLQFLIQYYNGEERAKGNILERFSAQQFPDLHSELNLSSLELGDSALYFCASTTGVEIYGYTFGSGTRLTVV.

The chain recombines TRBV4-1 with TRBJ2-1, with D possibly TRBD2 on 6 matching bases. The germline V and J ends were trimmed by 3 bases and 5 bases, with 23 bases remaining between them. This CDR3 has 18 residues. Germline V gives CDR1 MGHRA, CDR2 YSYEKL. In DNA form, the CDR3 reads TGCGCCAGCAGCCACCCGGGCCCGCGGCGGGATAAAAACAATGAGCAGTTCTTC. Protein product: CASSHPGPRRDKNNEQFF.

Remarks on this clone: The sample carries other DNA sequences with the same CDR3. The rearrangement joins TRBV5-1 to TRBJ2-1; 14 bases agree with TRBD2. CDR3 length equals 15 residues. Germline V gene sequence: CDR1 SGHRS, CDR2 YFSETQ. Trimming cost V 3 bases and J 7 bases; bases outside gene matches: 3. As DNA, the CDR3 is TGCGCCAGCAGCTCAGGACTAGCGGGGGGTAATGAGCAGTTCTTC. Amino acid sequence: CASSSGLAGGNEQFF.

The chain carries TRBV29-1 and TRBJ1-5; 7 bases align to TRBD1. Per germline, CDR1 SQVTM and CDR2 ANQGSEA. Trimming removed 7 bases from V and 5 bases from J; junction bases left unmatched: 8. The CDR3 extends over 13 amino acids. CDR3 sequence reads: CSAGPGGDQPQHF. CDR3 DNA sequence: TGCAGCGCCGGGCCAGGGGGTGATCAGCCCCAGCATTTT.

This clone was detected only a few times. This chain uses TRBV13 with TRBJ1-3; D call uncertain. CDR3 length: 12 amino acids. Germline V gene data show CDR1 as PRHDT and CDR2 as FYEKMQ (reference sequence). Trimming removed 1 base from V and 7 bases from J, with 5 bases in between. The CDR3 nucleotides read TGTGCCAGCAGCTTAGCACGGAACACCATATATTTT. Protein sequence: CASSLARNTIYF.